This section outlines one T cell receptor (beta chain) sequence together with its context. Its recognized antigen is unknown. Nothing much larger sits one base from this clone, and base qualities are not available. The treatment or condition label of this sample denotes: some 20 received Ad26.COV2.S at low or high dose, single or two shots; 5 received placebo; per-sample allocation not given. Repertoires of vaccine and placebo recipients were sequenced from samples taken on day 63 after the first injection. Cohort 1b enrolled roughly 25 adults aged 18-55 years at a single site in Boston, USA, between 29 July and 7 August 2020. Ad26.COV2.S was a replication-incompetent adenovirus type 26 vector that expressed a prefusion-stabilized SARS-CoV-2 spike protein derived from the original Wuhan strain. The sample originates from a study of Ad26.COV2.S vaccination and SARS-CoV-2 variants (dated by TCRdb to about 2021). General notes on the study: Vaccine-arm donors came from COV1001, a multicentre, randomized, double-blind, placebo-controlled phase I-IIa trial of Ad26.COV2.S in healthy adults. Ad26.COV2.S was administered intramuscularly at a dose of 5x10^10 or 1x10^11 viral particles, either as one shot or as two shots given 56 days apart. TCRbeta repertoire sequencing served as the tool for gauging how specific and how broad the SARS-CoV-2-reactive T cell receptors were following Ad26.COV2.S vaccination. A total of roughly 32 samples were included in the TCR-sequenced set, comprising 19 Ad26.COV2.S vaccine recipients, 5 placebo recipients and 8 SARS-CoV-2 convalescent individuals. Trial participants were randomized into five groups of five: low-dose or high-dose Ad26.COV2.S given once or twice, or placebo on both occasions. Investigators remained blinded to trial group allocation during experiments and outcome assessment. General study outcomes and caveats: The authors noted that the TCR breadth and depth analyses may have underestimated total T cell responses. Spike-specific TCR breadth was higher in Ad26.COV2.S recipients than in placebo recipients (P = 0.0014). Comparable non-spike TCR breadth was observed between vaccine and placebo recipients, consistent with only spike being contained in the vaccine. The study was not powered for comparison of responses between vaccine doses or regimens. Substantial breadth of spike-specific CD8+ and CD4+ T cell responses was reported after vaccination.

V loses 6 bases of germline sequence and J loses 3 bases, and the interval between the two ends is 24 bases. Including cysteine and phenylalanine, the CDR3 has 17 amino acids. Only the CDR3 region is kept as DNA, spanning 51 bases read in frame from base 1. The immunoSEQ Assay was used to sequence TCRbeta CDR3 regions. After extraction, genomic DNA underwent amplification by bias-controlled multiplex PCR, followed by high-throughput sequencing. In the source study's methods: To quantify the absolute abundance of each unique TCRbeta CDR3 region, sequences were collapsed and filtered. T cell fraction was estimated by normalizing TCRbeta template counts to usable DNA, with usable DNA measured through amplification of reference genes found in all nucleated cells. Repertoire TCRs were annotated as SARS-CoV-2-specific when V gene, CDR3 amino acid sequence and J gene were exactly matched to a known reactive TCR set. The reference SARS-CoV-2 TCR set was obtained from MIRA and was filtered for enrichment in COVID-19-positive ImmuneCODE repertoires, whereby public or cross-reactive TCRs were removed. Based on the MIRA antigens, annotated TCRs were further analysed at the level of specific ORF or position within ORF. Breadth was defined as the number of annotated unique rearrangements divided by the total number of unique productive rearrangements, and depth was defined as the summed frequency of the annotated unique rearrangements. Two-sided Wilcoxon rank-sum tests were used to compare TCR breadth between groups. In TCRdb, the immuneACCESS table is reduced to in-frame sequences with V and J assigned. These tables do not hold every clone; where another copy was compared, an unresolved V gene accounts for under half, and the others remain unexplained. V and J calls and clone size come straight from that table; D and trimming were deduced from the DNA. The sample includes about 350,000 clones, with approximately 86% observed a single time. The ten largest clonotypes hold approximately 12% of the sample.

The material was peripheral blood, obtained in a trial of Ad26.COV2.S vaccine versus placebo. This clonotype originated in a person between 18 and 60 years old who received the Ad26.COV2.S COVID-19 vaccine or a placebo. The rearranged chain carries TRBV23-1 and TRBJ2-7; no D gene can be assigned with confidence. TRBV23-1 is placed among ORFs of uncertain function. The CDR3 in this case is CASSSPSWALLYYEQYF. The sequenced DNA: TGCGCCAGCAGCTCCCCCTCCTGGGCTCTGCTGTACTACGAGCAGTACTTC.